This T cell receptor (beta chain) was identified in a study of cytomegalovirus exposure and HLA in healthy donors. Study observations and caveats: V- and J-gene trimming in TCR beta was tied to a missense DCLRE1C variant by an analysis performed later.

The V gene's germline CDR1 is MDHEN and CDR2 SYDVKM. This CDR3 spans 14 amino acids. Deletions cut 5 bases from V and 1 base from J, with 9 bases between. Primers: 60 Vbeta forward and 13 Jbeta reverse. Profiling relied on immunoSEQ multiplex PCR, and the TCRdb table lists in-frame clones only, not all of them. The table records roughly 150,000 clones, roughly 70% of them present only once. A remark on this clone: The antigen remains undetermined.

V usage is TRBV28 and J usage is TRBJ1-5; D perhaps matches TRBD1 (6 bases). This receptor was taken from a young man in good health and CMV-seropositive. Sequencing was carried out using PBMCs. This chain's CDR3 is CASSPDRSNQPQHF. CDR3 nucleotides: TGTGCCAGCAGTCCCGACAGGAGCAATCAGCCCCAGCATTTT. The full variable domain, in which reference TRBV28 and TRBJ1-5 provide the parts outside the CDR3, is DVKVTQSSRYLVKRTGEKVFLECVQDMDHENMFWYRQDPGLGLRLIYFSYDVKMKEKGDIPEGYSVSREKKERFSLILESASTNQTSMYLCASSPDRSNQPQHFGDGTRLSIL.